The 20 T cell receptor beta chains in this list originate from one sample, sequenced in a study of CD8 T cells in Susac syndrome. Random hexamers were used to reverse transcribe the RNA input (about 0.5 to 1 ug). Each CDR3 protein gets one entry after TCRdb re-called the immunoSEQ multiplex PCR reads with MiXCR. The sample lists approximately 260,000 distinct CDR3 sequences; almost 97% were seen once. Specimen: CD4+ T cells from PBMCs. All receptors come from a human donor with Susac syndrome.

V is TRBV10-3 and J is TRBJ2-7; the D is unclear. Germline V gives CDR1 ENHRY, CDR2 SYGVKD. The CDR3 has 12 amino acids. Trimming took 4 bases from V and 2 from J, leaving 6 bases between them. CDR3 sequence (DNA): TGTGCCATCAGTGGAGGACCCTACGAGCAGTACTTC. Its translation is CAISGGPYEQYF.

The rearrangement links TRBV20-1 to TRBJ2-1; D ambiguous. In germline, CDR1 is DFQATT, CDR2 SNEGSKA (reference sequence). CDR3 size: 11 residues. Between the trimmed V and J ends, which lost 3 bases and 7 bases, there was a span of 7 bases. The CDR3 region has the DNA TGCAGTGCTAGTACAACTAATGAGCAGTTCTTC. Translating gives CSASTTNEQFF.

This chain links TRBV29-1 with TRBJ2-5; 8 nucleotides match TRBD2. With 6 bases clipped from V and 3 bases from J, the junction kept 9 bases outside the gene matches. CDR3 length: 14 amino acids. Germline values: CDR1 SQVTM, CDR2 ANQGSEA. The CDR3 here is CSVESGSLKETQYF. CDR3 sequence (DNA): TGCAGCGTGGAGAGCGGGAGCTTAAAAGAGACCCAGTACTTC.

J is TRBJ1-4 and V is TRBV15; tentative D call: TRBD1 (6 bases). Germline V gene lookup returns CDR1 LNHNV and CDR2 YYDKDF (reference sequence). This CDR3 is 16 amino acids long. Trimming removed 1 base from V and 4 bases from J, with 13 bases in between. The CDR3 region has the DNA TGTGCCACCAGCAGAGGACCAGGGGCCGTTAATGAAAAACTGTTTTTT. This codes for CATSRGPGAVNEKLFF. Together with reference TRBV15 and TRBJ1-4, the CDR3 gives the full variable domain: DAMVIQNPRYQVTQFGKPVTLSCSQTLNHNVMYWYQQKSSQAPKLLFHYYDKDFNNEADTPDNFQSRRPNTSFCFLDIRSPGLGDTAMYLCATSRGPGAVNEKLFFGSGTQLSVL.

The V call is TRBV24-1, the J call TRBJ2-1, with 9 nucleotides matching TRBD1. Germline loops: CDR1 KGHDR, CDR2 SFDVKD. This CDR3 has 13 amino acids. The J segment lost 6 bases and the V segment lost 11 bases, leaving 7 bases of the junction unmatched. The CDR3 region has the DNA TGTGCCAGCTCGGGACAGGGAACCAATGAGCAGTTCTTC. It translates to CASSGQGTNEQFF.

V is TRBV28 and J is TRBJ2-3; 8 bases are a match to TRBD2. This CDR3 has 13 amino acids. Germline CDR1 is MDHEN and CDR2 is SYDVKM. V trimming: 6 bases; J trimming: 7 bases; junction bases outside the gene matches: 6. The CDR3 reads CASSSGGANTQYF. The CDR3 DNA reads TGTGCCAGCAGCTCGGGGGGGGCAAATACGCAGTATTTT.

The chain is built from TRBV29-1 and TRBJ1-2; TRBD1 is a possible D gene (6 bases). Germline CDR1 is SQVTM and CDR2 is ANQGSEA. The CDR3 is 13 residues long. Deletions cut 1 base from V and 5 bases from J, with 11 bases between. CDR3 DNA sequence: TGCAGCGTTGAAGTGTGGACAGAATATGGCTACACCTTC. It yields the protein CSVEVWTEYGYTF.

The chain recombines TRBV27 with TRBJ2-7, with D possibly called TRBD1 or TRBD2 (5 bases each). Germline CDR1 and CDR2: MNHEY and SMNVEV (reference sequence). Trimming removed 6 bases at V and 4 bases at J, with 19 bases between. This CDR3 spans 15 amino acids. CDR3 sequence reads: CASSQAGTVEYEQYF. The CDR3 DNA sequence: TGTGCCAGCAGCCAAGCAGGGACCGTCGAATACGAGCAGTACTTC.

This chain joins TRBV10-3 and TRBJ2-1; TRBD2 agrees at 8 bases. The CDR3 is 15 residues long. Looked up from germline, CDR1 is ENHRY and CDR2 is SYGVKD. V was pared by 10 bases and J by 6 bases, with 14 bases of the junction left unmatched. CDR3 amino acids: CATADLSGRSNEQFF. The CDR3 DNA is TGTGCCACCGCCGATTTGAGCGGGAGAAGCAATGAGCAGTTCTTC.

The genes are TRBV7-9 and TRBJ2-7; D ambiguous. V shed 4 bases and J shed 5 bases, with 9 bases lying between them. Germline V gives CDR1 SEHNR, CDR2 FQNEAQ (reference sequence). The CDR3 spans 12 residues. In nucleotides, the CDR3 is TGTGCCAGCAGCTCCCAGGTCCACGAGCAGTACTTC. Protein: CASSSQVHEQYF.

The chain is built from TRBV12-3 or TRBV12-4 and TRBJ2-4; 8 bases map to TRBD1. The CDR3 is 16 residues long. J was trimmed by 7 bases and V by 3 bases; bases with no gene match: 11. The DNA of the CDR3 is TGTGCCAGCAGTTTCGGCCTGGACAGGGACTTCAACATTCAGTACTTC. Residues: CASSFGLDRDFNIQYF.

This clonotype showed up just once. The V and J genes are TRBV5-1 and TRBJ2-5; tentative D call: TRBD2 (5 bases). Germline-derived CDR1 and CDR2 are SGHRS and YFSETQ. V shed 4 bases and J shed 3 bases, with 13 bases lying between them. There are 14 residues in the CDR3. The CDR3 DNA sequence: TGCGCCAGCAGCGTTCTACAGAGGGAAGAGACCCAGTACTTC. This translates into CASSVLQREETQYF.

The chain uses TRBV11-3 and TRBJ2-1; 8 positions agree with TRBD1. CDR3 length: 15 residues. Germline-derived CDR1 and CDR2 are SGHNT and YENEEA. V lost 5 bases to trimming and J lost 6 bases; unmatched junction nucleotides: 9. This chain's CDR3 is CASSPQGGQVNEQFF. CDR3 coding DNA: TGTGCCAGCAGCCCCCAGGGGGGACAGGTCAATGAGCAGTTCTTC.

This clonotype appeared once. V gene TRBV28 combines with J gene TRBJ2-2, with 12 positions matching TRBD2. Trimming took 6 bases from V and 5 from J; bases not matched to a gene: 10. The CDR3 is 17 residues long. From germline, CDR1 is MDHEN and CDR2 SYDVKM. CDR3 DNA: TGTGCCAGCAGGCCAATGACTAGCGGGGGTGAGACCGGGGAGCTGTTTTTT. Translation: CASRPMTSGGETGELFF.

This clonotype was detected only once. The chain uses TRBV30 and TRBJ1-1; D gene uncertain. Trimming removed 0 bases from V and 11 bases from J, with 10 bases in between. The CDR3 contains 11 residues. Germline CDR1 is GTSNPN and CDR2 is SVGIG (reference sequence). This chain's CDR3 is CAWSVIVDAFF. The CDR3 nucleotides are TGTGCCTGGAGTGTAATTGTTGACGCTTTCTTT.

The rearrangement joins TRBV3-1 to TRBJ1-1; 8 bases agree with TRBD1. V lost 3 bases to trimming and J lost 1 base; unmatched junction nucleotides: 4. The CDR3 is made up of 15 amino acids. Per the germline V gene, CDR1 is LGHDT and CDR2 is YNNKEL (reference sequence). CDR3 DNA: TGTGCCAGCAGCCAGGGACAGGCGAGGAACACTGAAGCTTTCTTT. Its translation is CASSQGQARNTEAFF.

V and J are TRBV20-1 and TRBJ1-2; possibly TRBD1 for D (6 bases). The CDR3 has 12 residues. Looked up from germline, CDR1 is DFQATT and CDR2 is SNEGSKA (reference sequence). V lost 8 bases to trimming and J lost 4 bases, with 14 bases between them. This CDR3 is CSSNDRIYGYTF. The CDR3 region has the DNA TGCAGTTCGAACGACAGGATCTATGGCTACACCTTC.

The chain has TRBV11-2 and TRBJ1-1; D is undetermined. Trimming pared 3 bases from V and 6 bases from J, leaving 11 bases between. Germline V CDR1 and CDR2: SGHAT, FQNNGV. The CDR3 totals 13 residues. The CDR3 DNA reads TGTGCCAGCAGCTTCGTTTTCGGTCCTGAAGCTTTCTTT. Protein: CASSFVFGPEAFF.

The gene calls are TRBV5-1 and TRBJ2-1; 7 bases map to TRBD2. CDR1 and CDR2 (germline): SGHRS, YFSETQ. V lost 3 bases to trimming and J lost 8 bases; unmatched junction nucleotides: 11. The CDR3 contains 15 residues. The DNA for the CDR3 is TGCGCCAGCAGCTCCGCCGCAGGTGGGAGGGATGAGCAGTTCTTC. Residues: CASSSAAGGRDEQFF.

The chain is built from TRBV29-1 and TRBJ2-7; TRBD2 agrees at 12 bases. Trimming removed 6 bases from V and 4 bases from J; junction bases left unmatched: 7. Germline V gene sequence: CDR1 SQVTM, CDR2 ANQGSEA. There are 14 residues in the CDR3. The CDR3 nucleotides read TGCAGCGTCCCTGGGACTAGCGGGCCGTACGAGCAGTACTTC. Encoded protein: CSVPGTSGPYEQYF.